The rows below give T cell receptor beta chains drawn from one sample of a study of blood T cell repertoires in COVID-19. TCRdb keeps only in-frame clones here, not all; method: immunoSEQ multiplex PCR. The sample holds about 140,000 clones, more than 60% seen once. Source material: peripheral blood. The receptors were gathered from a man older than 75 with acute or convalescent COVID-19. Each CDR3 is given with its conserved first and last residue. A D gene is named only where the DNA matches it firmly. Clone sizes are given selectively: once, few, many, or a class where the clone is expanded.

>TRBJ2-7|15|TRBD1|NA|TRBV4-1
TGCGCCAGCAGCCAAGTTCTTGGACAGGGCTACGAGCAGTACTTC
CASSQVLGQGYEQYF
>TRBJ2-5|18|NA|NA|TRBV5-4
TGTGCCAGCACCTCGGGTGCTAGCAGGCGGAGGGGACAAGAGACCCAGTACTTC
CASTSGASRRRGQETQYF
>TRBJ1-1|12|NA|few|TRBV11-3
TGTGCCAGCAGCTTAGATTCGGGTGAAGCTTTCTTT
CASSLDSGEAFF
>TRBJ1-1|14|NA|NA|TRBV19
TGTGCCAGTAGTCCAGGACAGCCGAACACTGAAGCTTTCTTT
CASSPGQPNTEAFF
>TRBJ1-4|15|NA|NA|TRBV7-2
TGTGCCAGCAGCTTAGTAGCAGCAACTAATGAAAAACTGTTTTTT
CASSLVAATNEKLFF
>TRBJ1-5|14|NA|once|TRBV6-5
TGTGCCAGCACCCTCCAAGGGGCCGATCAGCCCCAGCATTTT
CASTLQGADQPQHF
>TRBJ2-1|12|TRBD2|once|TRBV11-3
TGTGCCAGCAGCTCCCTAGCGGGGCCCCCGTTCTTC
CASSSLAGPPFF
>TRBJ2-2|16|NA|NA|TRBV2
TGTGCCAGCACCCCCCTGGGGGGAGCGAACACCGGGGAGCTGTTTTTT
CASTPLGGANTGELFF
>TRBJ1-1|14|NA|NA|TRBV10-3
TGTGCCATCAGTGAGGACAGTACGAACACTGAAGCTTTCTTT
CAISEDSTNTEAFF
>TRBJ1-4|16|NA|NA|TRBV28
TGTGCCAGCAGTTTAGTAACAGGGCCCTACTCCGTAAAACTGTTTTTT
CASSLVTGPYSVKLFF
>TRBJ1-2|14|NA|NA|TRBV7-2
TGTGCCAGCAGCTTTGGCGACAGAAACTATGGCTACACCTTC
CASSFGDRNYGYTF
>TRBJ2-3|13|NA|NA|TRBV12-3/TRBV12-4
TGTGCCAGCAGTTTAGTACGATTCGGTACGCAGTATTTT
CASSLVRFGTQYF
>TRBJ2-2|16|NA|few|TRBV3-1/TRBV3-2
TGTGCCAGCAGCCAAGATCGGGGGGCCAACACCGGGGAGCTGTTTTTT
CASSQDRGANTGELFF
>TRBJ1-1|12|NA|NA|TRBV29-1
TGCAGCGTTGTCACAGGGCGCACTGAAGCTTTCTTT
CSVVTGRTEAFF
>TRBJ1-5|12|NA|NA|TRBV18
TGTGCCAGCTCCAAAGGAGTGCAGCCCCAGCATTTT
CASSKGVQPQHF
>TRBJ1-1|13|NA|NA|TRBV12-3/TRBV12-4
TGTGCCAGCGCCCTGGAGGTGGACACTGAAGCTTTCTTT
CASALEVDTEAFF
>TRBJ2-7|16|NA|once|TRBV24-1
TGTGCCACCAGTGATCACACAGGGTCTACGGTCTACGAGCAGTACTTC
CATSDHTGSTVYEQYF
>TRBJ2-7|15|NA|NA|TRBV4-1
TGCGCCAGCAGCCAAGAAGTTGTTAGGGGGAGCGAGCAGTACTTC
CASSQEVVRGSEQYF
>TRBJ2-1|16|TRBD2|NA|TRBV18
TGTGCCAGCTCGCAGTCTCCGGGACTAGCGTACAATGAGCAGTTCTTC
CASSQSPGLAYNEQFF
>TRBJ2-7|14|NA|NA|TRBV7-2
TGTGCCAGCAGCACCCGGAGGGGCACCTACGAGCAGTACTTC
CASSTRRGTYEQYF
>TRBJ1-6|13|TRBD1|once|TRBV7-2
TGTGCCAGCAGCCCAGGACAGGATTCACCCCTCCACTTT
CASSPGQDSPLHF
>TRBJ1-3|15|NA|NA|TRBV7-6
TGTGCCAGCAGCTTATTAGAGGGAGATGGAAACACCATATATTTT
CASSLLEGDGNTIYF
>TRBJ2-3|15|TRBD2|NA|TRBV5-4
TGTGCCAGCAGCCCCCGGCCTAGCGGAACAGATACGCAGTATTTT
CASSPRPSGTDTQYF
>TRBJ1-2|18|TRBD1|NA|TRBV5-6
TGTGCCAGCAGCCCACTCAGTCATTGGGACAGGGGGGTGAATGGCTACACCTTC
CASSPLSHWDRGVNGYTF
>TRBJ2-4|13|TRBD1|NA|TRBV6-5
TGTGCCAGCACTATAGGACAGGCAGGCATTCAGTACTTC
CASTIGQAGIQYF
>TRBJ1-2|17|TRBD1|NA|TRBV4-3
TGCGCCAGCAGCCAAGATCTTTCGGGACAGAATAACTATGGCTACACCTTC
CASSQDLSGQNNYGYTF
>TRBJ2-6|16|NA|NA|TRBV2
TGTGCCAGCAGTGACACCACTTTCTCTGGGGCCAACGTCCTGACTTTC
CASSDTTFSGANVLTF
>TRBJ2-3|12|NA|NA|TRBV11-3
TGTGCCAGCAGCTTAGAAAGCGGTACGCAGTATTTT
CASSLESGTQYF
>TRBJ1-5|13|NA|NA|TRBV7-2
TGTGCCAGCAGCTTATGGGCAGAGCAGCCCCAGCATTTT
CASSLWAEQPQHF